A single sample is the source of the 3 T cell receptor beta chains below, sequenced in a study of T cell responses to AZD1222 COVID-19 vaccine. Generated by immunoSEQ multiplex PCR, the TCRdb table keeps only in-frame clones and is missing some. The sample records approximately 67,000 clones, 75% to 90% being singletons. Sequenced here: peripheral blood, sampled on day 0 of AZD1222 vaccination. Receptors originate from an adult in good health.

This clone has only a few counts. V is TRBV3-1 (or the pseudogene TRBV3-2) and J is TRBJ2-3; either TRBD1 or TRBD2 may fit D (6 bases each). Looked up from germline, CDR1 is LGHDT and CDR2 is YNNKEL (reference sequence). The length of the CDR3 is 12 residues. V shed 1 base and J shed 11 bases, with 10 bases lying between them. The CDR3 sequence is CASSQGRGEQYF. DNA of the CDR3: TGTGCCAGCAGCCAAGGGAGGGGGGAGCAGTATTTT.

This clone was counted only a few times. Other nucleotide sequences from this sample produce the same CDR3. The V gene is TRBV28, the J gene TRBJ2-7; tentatively, D is TRBD2 (6 bases). The CDR3 is 12 amino acids. V lost 5 bases and J 3 bases, leaving 8 bases between the germline ends. Germline loops: CDR1 MDHEN, CDR2 SYDVKM. CDR3 nucleotide sequence: TGTGCCAGCAGTCTGGAGGGCTACGAGCAGTACTTC. Translation gives CASSLEGYEQYF.

The chain employs TRBV6-4 and TRBJ1-1, with D perhaps matching TRBD1 (6 bases). Germline V lookup: CDR1 MRHNA, CDR2 SNTAGT. The V end lost 8 bases, the J end lost 9 bases, and 19 bases lay between the germline ends. The CDR3 has 13 residues. In DNA form, the CDR3 reads TGTGCCAGCTACTGGGAAAGGACAGACCAAGCTTTCTTT. Translated: CASYWERTDQAFF.